These 20 T cell receptor beta chains share one sample of origin, sequenced in a study of T-cell memory formation after mild COVID-19. TCRdb re-called the 5' RACE reads through MiXCR, storing one row per CDR3 protein. The data hold approximately 350,000 distinct CDR3 sequences, with 10% to 15% observed a single time. The sample taken for sequencing was PBMCs or a T cell subset sorted from them (not recorded which). Source of these receptors: a man between 18 and 35 years old who had mild COVID-19 (a few samples of this study predate the infection). Cell type and time point are not known.

CDR3 nucleotides: TGTGCCAGCAGCTTAAGCCGGGGTGCTAACCAAGAGACCCAGTACTTC. Protein product: CASSLSRGANQETQYF. V usage is TRBV7-3 and J usage is TRBJ2-5, with D tentatively TRBD2 (5 bases). The CDR3 is 16 amino acids. V was cut by 1 base and J by 0 bases, with 12 bases left in between. Germline CDR1 and CDR2: SGHTA and FQGTGA.

This clonotype occurred many times. The chain couples TRBV24-1 to TRBJ2-3, with TRBD2 matching 10 bases. CDR3 length equals 16 residues. Germline V CDR1 and CDR2: KGHDR, SFDVKD. With 1 base clipped from V and 6 bases from J, the junction kept 6 bases outside the gene matches. Written as DNA, the CDR3 is TGTGCCACCAGTGATTTAAAGCGGGGGGGAGATGATACGCAGTATTTT. This gives the protein CATSDLKRGGDDTQYF.

V and J are TRBV20-1 and TRBJ2-5, with D maybe TRBD2 (5 bases). This CDR3 contains 13 residues. The V gene's germline CDR1 is DFQATT and CDR2 SNEGSKA (reference sequence). CDR3: CTATTSIQETQYF. In nucleotides, the CDR3 is TGCACCGCAACTACTAGTATCCAAGAGACCCAGTACTTC.

This clonotype was found a few times. The V gene is TRBV28, the J gene TRBJ2-7; 7 bases are a match to TRBD2. The ends lost 4 bases at V and 3 bases at J; junction bases unmatched: 6. The CDR3 extends over 14 amino acids. CDR1 is MDHEN and CDR2 is SYDVKM in the germline V gene. CDR3 coding DNA: TGTGCCAGCAGTTCTCTGGGGGGGAACTACGAGCAGTACGTC. Its translation: CASSSLGGNYEQYV.

The chain is built from TRBV6-6 and TRBJ2-7, with D uncertain. CDR3 length: 14 amino acids. V lost 5 bases, J lost 3 bases, and 14 bases lay in between. The V gene's germline CDR1 is MNHNY and CDR2 SVGAGI (reference sequence). The CDR3 loop reads CASSNPPGYYEQYF. Written as DNA, the CDR3 is TGTGCCAGCAGTAACCCGCCTGGGTACTACGAGCAGTACTTC.

Many counts were recorded for this clonotype. The V gene is TRBV5-1, the J gene TRBJ2-1, with D possibly called TRBD1 or TRBD2 (6 bases each). The CDR3 is made up of 16 amino acids. The V and J ends lost 7 bases and 8 bases respectively, with 25 bases between them. The germline gives CDR1 SGHRS, CDR2 YFSETQ. The DNA for the CDR3 is TGCGCCAGCTGGGAAGGGGGGCCCAGGGAATGGGATGAGCAGTTCTTC. Translation: CASWEGGPREWDEQFF.

The CDR3 DNA reads TGTGCCAGCTCACCTACCGGGACAGGAGCCTATGGCTACACCTTC. Translation gives CASSPTGTGAYGYTF. This sequence joins TRBV18 and TRBJ1-2; 8 bases are a match to TRBD1. CDR3 size: 15 residues. The junction had 7 bases not matched to a gene; V was cut back by 3 bases and J by 4 bases. CDR1 is KGHSH and CDR2 is LQKENI in the germline V gene.

The chain is built from TRBV7-3 and TRBJ2-3; D not certain. Trimming removed 5 bases from V and 2 bases from J, with 20 bases in between. The V gene's germline CDR1 is SGHTA and CDR2 FQGTGA. This CDR3 is 17 amino acids long. The CDR3 spells CASSPSVGPPFTDTQYF. The CDR3 DNA reads TGTGCCAGCAGCCCCTCGGTCGGGCCGCCCTTCACAGATACGCAGTATTTT.

In its sample, this clonotype was seen many times. The rearrangement uses TRBV25-1 and TRBJ1-1; D is unclear. In germline, CDR1 is MGHDK, CDR2 SYGVNS. Deletions cut 8 bases from V and 1 base from J, with 8 bases between. This CDR3 is 12 amino acids long. The CDR3 DNA reads TGTGCCAGCGGGCGACAGAACACTGAAGCTTTCTTT. As protein: CASGRQNTEAFF.

This clonotype was found many times. The genes are TRBV4-1 and TRBJ1-6; no definite D call. The CDR3 has 16 residues. Trimming took 0 bases from V and 8 from J, leaving 14 bases between them. CDR1 MGHRA and CDR2 YSYEKL come from the germline V gene. DNA of the CDR3: TGCGCCAGCAGCCAAGATCAAGAGATGACCTATTCACCCCTCCACTTT. This sequence encodes CASSQDQEMTYSPLHF.

The J gene is TRBJ2-5, the V gene TRBV7-2, with a tentative D call TRBD2 (7 bases). V dropped 2 bases and J dropped 2 bases, with 15 bases sitting between them. Germline CDR1 is SGHTA and CDR2 is FQGNSA. CDR3 length equals 16 residues. In nucleotides, the CDR3 is TGTGCCAGCAGCTTAAGGGGGGGCTGGGAACAAGAGACCCAGTACTTC. Its translation is CASSLRGGWEQETQYF.

The V gene is TRBV6-1, the J gene TRBJ2-2, with a weak D call TRBD1 (5 bases). Trimming shortened V by 10 bases and J by 3 bases, and 18 bases separated the two germline ends. This CDR3 has 15 amino acids. Germline lookup yields CDR1 MNHNS and CDR2 SASEGT. The CDR3, as DNA: TGTGCCACCACGGAACAGGTCCACGACACCGGGGAGCTGTTTTTT. Translating it yields CATTEQVHDTGELFF.

This clonotype was counted only a few times. The V call is TRBV28, the J call TRBJ1-5; D may be TRBD1 (6 bases). The CDR3 runs to 15 residues. From germline, CDR1 is MDHEN and CDR2 SYDVKM. V was cut by 6 bases and J by 8 bases, with 20 bases left in between. In DNA form, the CDR3 reads TGTGCCAGCAGCGCGACAGGTACCGGGAGCAAGCCCCAGCATTTT. Protein: CASSATGTGSKPQHF.

The V and J genes are TRBV20-1 and TRBJ2-4, with 7 bases identical to TRBD1. Trimming cost V 0 bases and J 8 bases; bases outside gene matches: 7. This CDR3 is built from 14 residues. Looked up from germline, CDR1 is DFQATT and CDR2 is SNEGSKA (reference sequence). The CDR3 DNA reads TGCAGTGCTAGAGATGGGCGGCAGGGGGACATTCAGTACTTC. Residues: CSARDGRQGDIQYF.

The chain links TRBV4-3 to TRBJ1-4, with TRBD1 matching 8 bases. V dropped 4 bases and J dropped 6; count of bases not matched to a gene: 7. The germline V gene has CDR1 LGHNA and CDR2 YSLEER. The CDR3 has 15 residues. The CDR3 DNA reads as TGCGCCAGCAGCCCACAGGGGGATGATGATGAAAAACTGTTTTTT. Its translation: CASSPQGDDDEKLFF.

At least ten counts were recorded for this clonotype. The chain uses TRBV4-3 and TRBJ2-7; tentative D call: TRBD1 (6 bases). The V gene lost 0 bases and the J gene lost 2 bases, with 23 bases spanning the gap. The CDR3 contains 19 residues. Germline CDR1 is LGHNA and CDR2 is YSLEER. CDR3 in amino acids: CASSQDLGAGRDSTYEQYF. DNA of the CDR3: TGCGCCAGCAGCCAAGATTTGGGGGCCGGTCGGGATTCCACCTACGAGCAGTACTTC.

In this sample, this clonotype turned up a few times. V usage is TRBV7-2 and J usage is TRBJ1-1; D might be TRBD1 (6 bases). Germline CDR1 is SGHTA and CDR2 is FQGNSA. CDR3 size: 14 residues. V was shortened by 5 bases and J by 4 bases, with 14 bases between the two germline ends. The CDR3 region is CASSPRGGLTEAFF. The CDR3 coding sequence is TGTGCCAGCAGCCCGAGGGGGGGACTCACTGAAGCTTTCTTT.

This clonotype has a count of ten or more. The V call is TRBV5-1, the J call TRBJ2-5; 12 positions agree with TRBD2. The junction had 3 bases not matched to a gene; V was cut back by 4 bases and J by 2 bases. The CDR3 covers 15 residues. The germline V gene encodes CDR1 SGHRS and CDR2 YFSETQ. In DNA form, the CDR3 reads TGCGCCAGCAGCAGCGGACTAGCGGGGCAAGAGACCCAGTACTTC. It codes for CASSSGLAGQETQYF. The entire variable domain, with the rest obtained from reference TRBV5-1 and TRBJ2-5, is as follows: KAGVTQTPRYLIKTRGQQVTLSCSPISGHRSVSWYQQTPGQGLQFLFEYFSETQRNKGNFPGRFSGRQFSNSRSEMNVSTLELGDSALYLCASSSGLAGQETQYFGPGTRLLVL.

This clonotype was found many times. The chain links TRBV7-2 to TRBJ1-3; D is possibly TRBD1 (6 bases). Trimming stripped 5 bases from V and 0 bases from J, with 14 bases between. Germline lookup yields CDR1 SGHTA and CDR2 FQGNSA. CDR3 length: 16 residues. CDR3 DNA sequence: TGTGCCAGCAGCCCCCGACAGGTTCGCTCTGGAAACACCATATATTTT. This gives the protein CASSPRQVRSGNTIYF.

The chain combines TRBV6-2 or TRBV6-3 with TRBJ2-5; tentatively, D is TRBD2 (5 bases). Germline CDR1 reads MNHEY; CDR2 reads SVGEGT. The CDR3 is made up of 14 amino acids. V was clipped by 7 bases and J by 4 bases, with 16 bases between them. CDR3 coding DNA: TGTGCCAGCATGGTCCGGGGTCGGAGAGAGACCCAGTACTTC. It codes for CASMVRGRRETQYF.